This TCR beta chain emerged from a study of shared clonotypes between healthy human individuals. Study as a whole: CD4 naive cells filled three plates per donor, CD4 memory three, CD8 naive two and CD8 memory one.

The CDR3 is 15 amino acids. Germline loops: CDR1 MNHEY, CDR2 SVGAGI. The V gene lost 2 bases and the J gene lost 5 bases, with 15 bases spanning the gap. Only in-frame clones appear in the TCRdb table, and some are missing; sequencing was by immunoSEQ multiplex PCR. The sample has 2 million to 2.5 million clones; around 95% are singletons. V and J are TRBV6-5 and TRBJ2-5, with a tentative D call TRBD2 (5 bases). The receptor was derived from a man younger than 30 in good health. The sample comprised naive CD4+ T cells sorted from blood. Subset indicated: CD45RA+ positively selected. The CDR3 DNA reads TGTGCCAGCAGTTACGGGAGCAGTTATTGGGAGACCCAGTACTTC. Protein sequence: CASSYGSSYWETQYF.